The rows below give T cell receptor beta chains drawn from one sample of a study of shared clonotypes between healthy human individuals. Generated by immunoSEQ multiplex PCR, the TCRdb table keeps only in-frame clones and is missing some. The repertoire has approximately 1.5 million clones, approximately 98% of them found once; the top ten carry around 0.45%. Sequences were obtained from naive CD4+ T cells sorted from blood. These receptors all come from a young man in good health. CDR3s include the opening cysteine and the closing phenylalanine or tryptophan. A D gene is named only where the DNA matches it firmly. A clone size is listed for some rows: how often the clone was seen (once, few, many), or a class if it is expanded.

>TRBJ1-2|-|-|TRBV2
CASRSGGVYGYTF
TGTGCCAGCAGATCCGGGGGGGTCTATGGCTACACCTTC
>TRBJ2-7|-|TRBD2|TRBV5-1
CASSAGLAGAYEQYF
TGCGCCAGCAGCGCCGGCCTAGCGGGGGCCTACGAGCAGTACTTC
>TRBJ2-1|few|TRBD1|TRBV10-1
CASSESMGQGRDEQFF
TGCGCCAGCAGTGAGTCTATGGGACAGGGTAGGGATGAGCAGTTCTTC
>TRBJ2-1|-|-|TRBV11-2
CATRAFRLSSYNEQFF
TGTGCAACCCGTGCGTTTCGCCTGAGCTCCTACAATGAGCAGTTCTTC
>TRBJ1-4|-|-|TRBV5-1
CASSLERQATNEKLFF
TGCGCCAGCAGCTTGGAACGCCAGGCAACTAATGAAAAACTGTTTTTT
>TRBJ2-2|-|TRBD2|TRBV7-2
CASSGPHSGSIPGELFF
TGTGCCAGCAGCGGACCGCATAGCGGGAGTATTCCCGGGGAGCTGTTTTTT
>TRBJ2-3|-|-|TRBV5-4
CASSLYGGRDTQYF
TGTGCCAGCAGCTTGTACGGAGGGAGAGATACGCAGTATTTT
>TRBJ2-5|-|-|TRBV5-6
CASSISDIKTQYF
TGTGCCAGCAGCATCTCCGACATTAAGACCCAGTACTTC
>TRBJ2-3|-|TRBD2|TRBV11-2
CASSFSSGNPDTQYF
TGTGCCAGCAGCTTTTCTAGCGGGAATCCAGATACGCAGTATTTT
>TRBJ2-3|-|TRBD2|TRBV4-3
CASSQEPQFSGRTDTQYF
TGCGCCAGCAGCCAAGAACCGCAATTTAGCGGGAGGACAGATACGCAGTATTTT
>TRBJ2-7|-|TRBD2|TRBV7-9
CASSYSGSSYEQYF
TGTGCCAGCAGCTATAGCGGGAGCTCCTACGAGCAGTACTTC
>TRBJ1-5|-|-|TRBV18
CASSPVRDRNQPQHF
TGTGCCAGCTCACCCGTAAGGGATCGCAATCAGCCCCAGCATTTT
>TRBJ2-2|-|-|TRBV5-6
CASSSSGELFF
TGTGCCAGCAGCTCATCCGGGGAGCTGTTTTTT
>TRBJ2-7|-|-|TRBV11-2
CASSSPWEQYF
TGTGCCAGCAGCTCCCCCTGGGAGCAGTACTTC
>TRBJ2-7|-|TRBD1|TRBV5-1
CASSATGPEQYF
TGCGCCAGCAGCGCGACAGGGCCCGAGCAGTACTTC
>TRBJ1-3|-|-|TRBV6-5
CASSPGRISGNTIYF
TGTGCCAGCAGTCCCGGTCGGATCTCTGGAAACACCATATATTTT
>TRBJ2-7|-|-|TRBV28
CASSLQSYEQYF
TGTGCCAGCAGTTTGCAATCATACGAGCAGTACTTC
>TRBJ1-5|-|TRBD1|TRBV7-8
CASRQGSNQPQHF
TGTGCCAGCAGACAGGGGAGCAATCAGCCCCAGCATTTT
>TRBJ1-1|-|TRBD1|TRBV6-5
CASSMGQSNTEAFF
TGTGCCAGCAGTATGGGACAGAGCAACACTGAAGCTTTCTTT
>TRBJ1-1|-|-|TRBV18
CASSPRGSGTEAFF
TGTGCCAGCTCACCACGGGGTTCAGGCACTGAAGCTTTCTTT
>TRBJ1-4|once|-|TRBV9
CASSVAGLGTNEKLFF
TGTGCCAGCAGCGTAGCAGGGTTGGGGACTAATGAAAAACTGTTTTTT
>TRBJ1-2|-|-|TRBV28
CASQFSGKGYTF
TGTGCCAGCCAATTTTCAGGGAAGGGCTACACCTTC
>TRBJ2-7|-|-|TRBV10-1
CASSEGAGWATDYEQYF
TGCGCCAGCAGTGAAGGTGCGGGTTGGGCGACGGACTACGAGCAGTACTTC
>TRBJ2-7|-|TRBD1|TRBV29-1
CSVEARQGNEQYF
TGCAGCGTTGAGGCCCGACAGGGCAACGAGCAGTACTTC
>TRBJ2-5|-|-|TRBV5-1
CASSLRGTQETQYF
TGCGCCAGCAGCTTGCGCGGGACTCAAGAGACCCAGTACTTC
>TRBJ2-5|-|-|TRBV9
CASSVDKQETQYF
TGTGCCAGCAGCGTAGACAAACAAGAGACCCAGTACTTC